This paragraph covers one T cell receptor beta chain sequence. Its specificity is unknown. The V gene lost 1 base and the J gene lost 5 bases, with 14 bases spanning the gap. The CDR3 has 16 amino acids. MiXCR, run by TCRdb on the 5' RACE reads, gives a single entry per CDR3 protein. The table lists 270,000 or so distinct CDR3 sequences, over 15% of them singletons. The entry originates in a study of CD8 T cells in ankylosing spondylitis. Overall study results and limits: Some of the motif variants had earlier been found in reactive arthritis patients' fluid and blood.

The sequencing input was blood, either unsorted or a sorted T cell fraction (not recorded which). The chain couples TRBV12-3 or TRBV12-4 to TRBJ2-2; D uncertain. The source is a male donor with ankylosing spondylitis or in good health (not recorded which). This chain's CDR3 is CASSLGAMGRTGELFF. The DNA of the CDR3 is TGTGCCAGCAGTTTAGGGGCAATGGGTCGGACCGGGGAGCTGTTTTTT.